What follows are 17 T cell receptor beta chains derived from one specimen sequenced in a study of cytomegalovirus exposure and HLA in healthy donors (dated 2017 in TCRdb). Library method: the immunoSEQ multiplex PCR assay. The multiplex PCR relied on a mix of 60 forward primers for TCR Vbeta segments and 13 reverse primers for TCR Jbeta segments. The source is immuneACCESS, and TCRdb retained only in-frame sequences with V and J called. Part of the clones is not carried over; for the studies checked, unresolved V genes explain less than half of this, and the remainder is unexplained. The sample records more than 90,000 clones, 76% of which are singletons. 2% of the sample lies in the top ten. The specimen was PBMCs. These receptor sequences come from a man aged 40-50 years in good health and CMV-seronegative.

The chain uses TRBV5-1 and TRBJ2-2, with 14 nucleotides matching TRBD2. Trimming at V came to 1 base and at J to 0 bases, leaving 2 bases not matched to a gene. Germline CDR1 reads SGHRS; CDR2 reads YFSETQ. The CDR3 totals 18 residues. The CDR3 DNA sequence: TGCGCCAGCAGCTTGCTGGGACTAGCGGGAGCGAACACCGGGGAGCTGTTTTTT. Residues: CASSLLGLAGANTGELFF.

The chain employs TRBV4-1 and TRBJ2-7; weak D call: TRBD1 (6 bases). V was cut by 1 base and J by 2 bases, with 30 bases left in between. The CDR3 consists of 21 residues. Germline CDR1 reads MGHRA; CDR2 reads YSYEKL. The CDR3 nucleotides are TGCGCCAGCAGCCAAGGACGGTTAGACAGGCGTGCTTTCTCGATAGCCTACGAGCAGTACTTC. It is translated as CASSQGRLDRRAFSIAYEQYF.

CDR3 sequence: CASSLDGGPYNEQFF. The CDR3 DNA is TGCGCCAGCAGCTTGGACGGGGGGCCCTACAATGAGCAGTTCTTC. The rearrangement uses TRBV5-1 and TRBJ2-1; D is perhaps TRBD2 (7 bases). The CDR3 length is 15 residues. V lost 0 bases to trimming and J lost 2 bases, with 9 bases between them. Germline loops: CDR1 SGHRS, CDR2 YFSETQ.

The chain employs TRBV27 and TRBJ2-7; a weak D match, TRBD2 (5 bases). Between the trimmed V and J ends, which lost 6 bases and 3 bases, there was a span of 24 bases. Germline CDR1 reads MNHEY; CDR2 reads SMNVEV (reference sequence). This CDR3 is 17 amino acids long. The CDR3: CASRQVGWTDRDYEQYF. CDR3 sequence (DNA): TGTGCCAGCAGGCAGGTTGGCTGGACTGACCGTGACTACGAGCAGTACTTC.

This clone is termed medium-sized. As DNA, the CDR3 is TGCGCCAGCAGCCAGGAACAGTCCGCAGGGGGTGCTGAAAAACTGTTTTTT. Translating it yields CASSQEQSAGGAEKLFF. The chain carries TRBV4-3 and TRBJ1-4; 7 bases are shared with TRBD1. Germline V lookup: CDR1 LGHNA, CDR2 YSLEER. With V trimmed by 3 bases and J by 7 bases, 14 bases remained unmatched. The CDR3 loop spans 17 amino acids.

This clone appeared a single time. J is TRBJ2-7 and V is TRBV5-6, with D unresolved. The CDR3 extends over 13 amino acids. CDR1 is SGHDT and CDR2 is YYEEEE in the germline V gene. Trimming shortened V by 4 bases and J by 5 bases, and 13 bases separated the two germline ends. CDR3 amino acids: CASSPRSLNEQYF. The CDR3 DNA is TGTGCCAGCAGCCCCCGGTCACTTAACGAGCAGTACTTC.

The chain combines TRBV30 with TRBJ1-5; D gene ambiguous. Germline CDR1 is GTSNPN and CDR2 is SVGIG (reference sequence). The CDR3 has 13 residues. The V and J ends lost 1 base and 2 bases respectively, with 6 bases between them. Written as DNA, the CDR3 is TGTGCCTGGAGTGGATCAGGCAATCAGCCCCAGCATTTT. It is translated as CAWSGSGNQPQHF.

This chain's CDR3 is CASSYGLAGVLEQFF. In DNA form, the CDR3 reads TGTGCCAGCAGTTACGGACTAGCGGGAGTCCTTGAGCAGTTCTTC. The chain uses TRBV27 and TRBJ2-1; TRBD2 matches 13 bases. The ends lost 4 bases at V and 9 bases at J; junction bases unmatched: 6. Germline V gene data show CDR1 as MNHEY and CDR2 as SMNVEV (reference sequence). The CDR3 has 15 residues.

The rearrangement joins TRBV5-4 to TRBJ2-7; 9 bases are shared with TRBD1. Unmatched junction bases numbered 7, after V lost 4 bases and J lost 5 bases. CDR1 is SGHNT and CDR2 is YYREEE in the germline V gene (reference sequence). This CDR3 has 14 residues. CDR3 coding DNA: TGTGCCAGCAGCCTACCGGGACAGGGAAACGAGCAGTACTTC. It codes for CASSLPGQGNEQYF. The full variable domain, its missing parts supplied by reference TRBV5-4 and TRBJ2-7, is ETGVTQSPTHLIKTRGQQVTLRCSSQSGHNTVSWYQQALGQGPQFIFQYYREEENGRGNFPPRFSGLQFPNYSSELNVNALELDDSALYLCASSLPGQGNEQYFGPGTRLTVT.

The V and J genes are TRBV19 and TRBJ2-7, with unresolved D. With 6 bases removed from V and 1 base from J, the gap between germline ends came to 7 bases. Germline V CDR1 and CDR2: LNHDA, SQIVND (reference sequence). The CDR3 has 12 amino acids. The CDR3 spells CASSSGSYEQYF. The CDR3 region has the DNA TGTGCCAGTAGCTCCGGTTCCTACGAGCAGTACTTC.

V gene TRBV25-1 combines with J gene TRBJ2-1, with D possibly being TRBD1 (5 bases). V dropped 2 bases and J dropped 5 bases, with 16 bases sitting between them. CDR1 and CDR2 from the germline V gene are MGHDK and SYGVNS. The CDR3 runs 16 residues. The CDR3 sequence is CASSELGKGLNNEQFF. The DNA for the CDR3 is TGTGCCAGCAGTGAACTAGGGAAGGGGCTGAACAATGAGCAGTTCTTC.

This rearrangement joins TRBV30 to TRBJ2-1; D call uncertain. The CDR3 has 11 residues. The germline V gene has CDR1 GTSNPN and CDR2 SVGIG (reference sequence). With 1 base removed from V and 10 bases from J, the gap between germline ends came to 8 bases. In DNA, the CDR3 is TGTGCCTGGAGTGCCCCGGTGGAGCAGTTCTTC. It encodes CAWSAPVEQFF. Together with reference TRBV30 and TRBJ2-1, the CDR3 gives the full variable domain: SQTIHQWPATLVQPVGSPLSLECTVEGTSNPNLYWYRQAAGRGLQLLFYSVGIGQISSEVPQNLSASRPQDRQFILSSKKLLLSDSGFYLCAWSAPVEQFFGPGTRLTVL.

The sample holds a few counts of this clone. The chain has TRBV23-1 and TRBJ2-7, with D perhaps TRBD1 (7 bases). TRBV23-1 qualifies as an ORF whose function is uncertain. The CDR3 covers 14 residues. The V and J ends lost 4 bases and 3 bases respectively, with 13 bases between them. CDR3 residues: CASSPDREVYEQYF. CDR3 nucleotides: TGCGCCAGCAGTCCCGACAGGGAGGTCTACGAGCAGTACTTC.

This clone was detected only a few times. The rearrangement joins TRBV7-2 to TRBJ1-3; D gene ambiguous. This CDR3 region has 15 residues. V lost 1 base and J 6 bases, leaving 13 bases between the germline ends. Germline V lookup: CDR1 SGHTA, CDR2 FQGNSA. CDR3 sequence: CASSLESHPLNTIYF. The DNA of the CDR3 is TGTGCCAGCAGCTTAGAATCACACCCCTTAAACACCATATATTTT.

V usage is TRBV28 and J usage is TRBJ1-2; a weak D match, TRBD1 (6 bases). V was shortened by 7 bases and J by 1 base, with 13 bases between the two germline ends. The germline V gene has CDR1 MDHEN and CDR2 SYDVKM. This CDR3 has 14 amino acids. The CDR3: CASKTGGNNYGYTF. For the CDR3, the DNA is TGTGCCAGCAAGACAGGCGGCAATAACTATGGCTACACCTTC.

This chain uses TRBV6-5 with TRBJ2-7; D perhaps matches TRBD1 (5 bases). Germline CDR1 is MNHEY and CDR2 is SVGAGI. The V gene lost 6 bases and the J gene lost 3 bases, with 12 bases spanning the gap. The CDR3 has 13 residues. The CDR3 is CASSRIDSYEQYF. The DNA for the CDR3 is TGTGCCAGCAGCCGCATCGACAGCTACGAGCAGTACTTC.

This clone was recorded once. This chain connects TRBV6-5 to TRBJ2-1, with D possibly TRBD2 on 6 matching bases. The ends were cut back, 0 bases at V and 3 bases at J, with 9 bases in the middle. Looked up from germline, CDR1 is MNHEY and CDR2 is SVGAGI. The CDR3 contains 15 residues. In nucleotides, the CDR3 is TGTGCCAGCAGTTACTCGGGGGGAGGCTACAATGAGCAGTTCTTC. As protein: CASSYSGGGYNEQFF.